A single sample gave rise to the 19 T cell receptor beta chains below, sequenced in a study of TIL therapy for anti-PD-1-resistant metastatic lung cancer. The immunoSEQ assay was v3. Profiled with immunoSEQ multiplex PCR; TCRdb holds only in-frame clones, not every one. The table has some 15,000 clones, about 82% seen once. The sample's time point: pre-treatment sample, taken before nivolumab and TIL therapy. The sample here was blood, taken at baseline. Receptors originate from a person aged 25-85 years with non-small cell lung cancer.

The chain joins TRBV9 to TRBJ2-7, with 11 bases fitting TRBD1. With V trimmed by 8 bases and J by 3 bases, 4 bases remained unmatched. Germline CDR1 reads SGDLS; CDR2 reads YYNGEE. The CDR3 is made up of 13 amino acids. The CDR3 region has the DNA TGTGCCAGTTCCGGGACAGGGGGCTACGAGCAGTACTTC. Protein product: CASSGTGGYEQYF.

The chain recombines TRBV5-5 with TRBJ2-2, with D possibly being TRBD2 (6 bases). V gave up 4 bases and J gave up 6 bases, with 10 bases separating them. Germline V lookup: CDR1 SGHKS, CDR2 YYEKEE (reference sequence). This CDR3 contains 13 residues. For the CDR3, the DNA is TGTGCCAGCAGCCGGGACTCCTCCGGGGAGCTGTTTTTT. This gives the protein CASSRDSSGELFF.

The CDR3 is CASSFWGAGNQPQHF. The CDR3 DNA reads as TGTGCCAGCAGCTTTTGGGGTGCGGGAAATCAGCCCCAGCATTTT. The chain combines TRBV5-4 with TRBJ1-5; no clear D gene. Trimming cost V 2 bases and J 4 bases, with 13 bases left between them. CDR1 and CDR2 from the germline V gene are SGHNT and YYREEE (reference sequence). CDR3 size: 15 residues.

The CDR3 reads CASSRRDSPMNTEAFF. Here the CDR3 DNA reads TGTGCCAGCAGCCGACGGGACAGCCCAATGAACACTGAAGCTTTCTTT. This sequence joins TRBV7-9 and TRBJ1-1, with 7 bases identical to TRBD1. CDR3 size: 16 residues. The germline gives CDR1 SEHNR, CDR2 FQNEAQ (reference sequence). The ends lost 5 bases at V and 0 bases at J; junction bases unmatched: 9.

The chain joins TRBV7-8 to TRBJ2-1, with D perhaps given as TRBD1 or TRBD2 (7 bases each). Trimming shortened V by 5 bases and J by 5 bases, and 19 bases separated the two germline ends. Looked up from germline, CDR1 is SGHVS and CDR2 is FQNEAQ. The CDR3 is 16 amino acids. The CDR3 is CASSPRGRGSHNEQFF. The DNA of the CDR3 is TGTGCCAGCAGCCCCAGGGGGAGGGGGAGTCACAATGAGCAGTTCTTC.

The chain links TRBV5-1 to TRBJ2-2; possible D gene TRBD2, 6 bases. Looked up from germline, CDR1 is SGHRS and CDR2 is YFSETQ. V dropped 3 bases and J dropped 0 bases, with 12 bases sitting between them. This CDR3 spans 16 amino acids. CDR3 DNA sequence: TGCGCCAGCAGCTCCGGGACTTACGCGAACACCGGGGAGCTGTTTTTT. Protein: CASSSGTYANTGELFF.

J is TRBJ2-5 and V is TRBV7-2, with D perhaps TRBD2 (6 bases). The germline V gene encodes CDR1 SGHTA and CDR2 FQGNSA. The CDR3 is 16 amino acids. V was shortened by 1 base and J by 5 bases, with 17 bases between the two germline ends. The CDR3 DNA is TGTGCCAGCAGCTTAGACATAGGGCCCGGGGGTGAGACCCAGTACTTC. Its translation is CASSLDIGPGGETQYF.

This clone was picked up one time. The chain couples TRBV20-1 to TRBJ1-1; D call uncertain. V lost 4 bases and J lost 6, with 9 bases in between. The CDR3 consists of 11 residues. Germline CDR1 and CDR2: DFQATT and SNEGSKA (reference sequence). CDR3 sequence reads: CSAILLSEAFF. As DNA, the CDR3 is TGCAGTGCTATTTTGTTGTCTGAAGCTTTCTTT.

Only a few counts were recorded for this clone. The gene calls are TRBV4-3 and TRBJ1-2; D may be TRBD1 (5 bases). Looked up from germline, CDR1 is LGHNA and CDR2 is YSLEER. CDR3 size: 14 residues. The V and J ends lost 0 bases and 6 bases respectively, with 11 bases between them. The CDR3 is CASSQDRRDHGYTF. CDR3 coding DNA: TGCGCCAGCAGCCAAGATCGCAGGGACCATGGCTACACCTTC.

This chain joins TRBV9 and TRBJ1-5; D ambiguous. CDR3 size: 15 residues. V lost 4 bases, J lost 5 bases, and 16 bases lay in between. Germline CDR1 reads SGDLS; CDR2 reads YYNGEE. The chain's CDR3 is CASSSRTGVDQPQHF. DNA of the CDR3: TGTGCCAGCAGCTCTCGGACCGGGGTGGATCAGCCCCAGCATTTT. The full variable domain, completed using reference TRBV9 and TRBJ1-5, is DSGVTQTPKHLITATGQRVTLRCSPRSGDLSVYWYQQSLDQGLQFLIQYYNGEERAKGNILERFSAQQFPDLHSELNLSSLELGDSALYFCASSSRTGVDQPQHFGDGTRLSIL.

The V and J genes are TRBV15 and TRBJ2-3; no reliable D call. Trimming pared 1 base from V and 0 bases from J, leaving 8 bases between. CDR1 is LNHNV and CDR2 is YYDKDF in the germline V gene (reference sequence). The CDR3 contains 15 residues. The CDR3 region has the DNA TGTGCCACCAGCAGAGTAGGCAGGAGCACAGATACGCAGTATTTT. It is translated as CATSRVGRSTDTQYF.

The gene calls are TRBV20-1 and TRBJ2-7; no clear D gene. The CDR3 has 11 amino acids. Per the germline V gene, CDR1 is DFQATT and CDR2 is SNEGSKA (reference sequence). The V end lost 3 bases, the J end lost 2 bases, and 5 bases lay between the germline ends. The CDR3 sequence: CSASSAYEQYF. In nucleotides, the CDR3 is TGCAGTGCTAGCTCAGCCTACGAGCAGTACTTC.

This clone was picked up a small number of times. The rearrangement joins TRBV2 to TRBJ1-3; D might be TRBD1 (5 bases). The CDR3 has 13 amino acids. V was shortened by 1 base and J by 7 bases, with 8 bases between the two germline ends. From germline, CDR1 is SNHLY and CDR2 FYNNEI. CDR3 sequence reads: CASSEVWGNTIYF. CDR3 DNA sequence: TGTGCCAGCAGTGAAGTTTGGGGGAACACCATATATTTT.

The gene calls are TRBV5-1 and TRBJ2-1, with TRBD2 matching over 14 bases. The CDR3 extends over 16 amino acids. Trimming cost V 4 bases and J 10 bases; bases outside gene matches: 10. The germline V gene has CDR1 SGHRS and CDR2 YFSETQ. The CDR3 loop reads CASSPHGTSGSGEQFF. Written as DNA, the CDR3 is TGCGCCAGCAGCCCTCACGGGACTAGCGGGAGCGGGGAGCAGTTCTTC.

The rearrangement uses TRBV2 and TRBJ2-5, with no clear D. CDR1 and CDR2 (germline): SNHLY, FYNNEI. The V and J ends lost 5 bases and 2 bases respectively, with 6 bases between them. The CDR3 contains 12 residues. Written as DNA, the CDR3 is TGTGCCAGCAGTCAAGGGCAAGAGACCCAGTACTTC. Protein product: CASSQGQETQYF. The whole variable domain, remainder taken from reference TRBV2 and TRBJ2-5, is EPEVTQTPSHQVTQMGQEVILRCVPISNHLYFYWYRQILGQKVEFLVSFYNNEISEKSEIFDDQFSVERPDGSNFTLKIRSTKLEDSAMYFCASSQGQETQYFGPGTRLLVL.

This clone turned up a few times. The sample contains more than one DNA sequence encoding this CDR3. The CDR3: CASSRQYNSPLHF. In DNA, the CDR3 is TGTGCCAGCAGCAGACAGTATAATTCACCCCTCCACTTT. The chain carries TRBV7-3 and TRBJ1-6; D possibly corresponds to TRBD1 (5 bases). The CDR3 length is 13 residues. The V end was cut by 5 bases, the J end by 4 bases, with 6 bases between. Germline values: CDR1 SGHTA, CDR2 FQGTGA.

This clone came up once. V usage is TRBV28 and J usage is TRBJ1-1; possible D gene TRBD1, 6 bases. Trimming shortened V by 6 bases and J by 6 bases, and 17 bases separated the two germline ends. CDR3 length: 14 residues. The germline gives CDR1 MDHEN, CDR2 SYDVKM. The CDR3, as DNA: TGTGCCAGCAGCTCAAGGGGGGCGCGTTCTGAAGCTTTCTTT. Translated: CASSSRGARSEAFF.

V is TRBV2 and J is TRBJ2-7; TRBD1 is a possible D gene (5 bases). The V and J ends lost 5 bases and 5 bases respectively, with 13 bases between them. The CDR3 spans 13 residues. Germline V gives CDR1 SNHLY, CDR2 FYNNEI. The chain's CDR3 is CASSSQGIHEQYV. CDR3 nucleotide sequence: TGTGCCAGCAGTTCCCAGGGTATCCACGAGCAGTACGTC.

In regard to this clone: One junction end disagrees with the germline gene, perhaps due to a read error. This chain connects TRBV9 to TRBJ1-3; D not resolved. CDR1 and CDR2 (germline): SGDLS, YYNGEE. The CDR3 covers 13 residues. In nucleotides, the CDR3 is TGTGCCAGCAGCGTAAAGGATGGAAGCACCATATATTTT. Its translation is CASSVKDGSTIYF.